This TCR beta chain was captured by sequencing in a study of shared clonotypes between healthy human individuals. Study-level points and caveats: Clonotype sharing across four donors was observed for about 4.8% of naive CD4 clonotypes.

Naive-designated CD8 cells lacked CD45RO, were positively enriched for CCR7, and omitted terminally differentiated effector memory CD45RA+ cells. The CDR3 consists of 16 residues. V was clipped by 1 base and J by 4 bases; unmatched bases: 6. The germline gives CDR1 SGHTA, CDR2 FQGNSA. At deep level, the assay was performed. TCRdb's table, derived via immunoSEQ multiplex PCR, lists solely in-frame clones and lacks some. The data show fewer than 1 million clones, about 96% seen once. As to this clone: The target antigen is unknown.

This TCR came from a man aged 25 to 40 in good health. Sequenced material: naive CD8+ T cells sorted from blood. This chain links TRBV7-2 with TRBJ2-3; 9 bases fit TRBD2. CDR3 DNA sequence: TGTGCCAGCAGCTTAGGGGGACTAGCAGGGGCAGATACGCAGTATTTT. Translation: CASSLGGLAGADTQYF.